A selection of T cell receptor beta chains follows, all from one sample in a study of cytomegalovirus exposure and HLA in healthy donors. The repertoire was sequenced with immunoSEQ multiplex PCR; TCRdb's copy has only in-frame clones and lacks some. Of about 180,000 clones in the sample, around 87% were seen once. Sequencing was performed on PBMCs. The source of these receptors is a woman under 40 in good health and CMV-seronegative. CDR3s include the opening cysteine and the closing phenylalanine or tryptophan. The D gene is left open where the match is weak. Some rows have no size entry. The others give once, few or many, or a class for an expanded clone.

d_call	cdr3_length	v_call	clone_size	j_call	cdr3_nt	cdr3_aa
NA	16	TRBV19	NA	TRBJ1-1	TGTGCCAGTAGTATCCCCGGGACTGCGATGAACACTGAAGCTTTCTTT	CASSIPGTAMNTEAFF
NA	15	TRBV27	NA	TRBJ2-5	TGTGCCAGCAGTTTCCAAGCGGCCACGAAAGAGACCCAGTACTTC	CASSFQAATKETQYF
NA	14	TRBV6-5	NA	TRBJ1-4	TGTGCCAGAAGCCCGGGGGGTATAAATGAAAAACTGTTTTTT	CARSPGGINEKLFF
NA	14	TRBV5-1	NA	TRBJ2-3	TGCGCCAGCAGCTTGTCACAGGTATCTGATACGCAGTATTTT	CASSLSQVSDTQYF
NA	14	TRBV5-1	NA	TRBJ2-5	TGCGCCAGCAGTGTTCTTAGCGGTGGTGAGACCCAGTACTTC	CASSVLSGGETQYF
NA	16	TRBV4-1	NA	TRBJ1-4	NA	CASSQGSFFGDEKLFF
NA	15	TRBV30	NA	TRBJ2-3	TGTGCCTGGAGTGTATTGCGCAGGGATAGTGGTACGCAGTATTTT	CAWSVLRRDSGTQYF
TRBD1	12	TRBV6-5	few	TRBJ2-7	TGTGCCAGCAGTCGGGACAGGCTCGAGCAGTACTTC	CASSRDRLEQYF
TRBD1	15	TRBV7-9	NA	TRBJ1-1	TGTGCCAGCAGCCCGGGGGACAGGCAGAACACTGAAGCTTTCTTT	CASSPGDRQNTEAFF
NA	15	TRBV6-5	once	TRBJ2-2	TGTGCCAGCGGGGGGGACGGGGGCCGGACCGGGGAGCTGTTTTTT	CASGGDGGRTGELFF
NA	13	TRBV2	NA	TRBJ2-1	TGTGCCAGCAGTGAAGCGCGGGGAGGTGAGCAGTTCTTC	CASSEARGGEQFF
NA	13	TRBV28	NA	TRBJ2-5	TGTGCCAGCAGTGGGACAACTCAAGAGACCCAGTACTTC	CASSGTTQETQYF
NA	15	TRBV5-1	NA	TRBJ1-1	TGCGCCAGCAGCTTGGGGGCGAACAAGGGGACTGAAGCTTTCTTT	CASSLGANKGTEAFF
TRBD1	13	TRBV2	NA	TRBJ2-1	TGTGCCAGCAGAATACAGGGGTCAAGTGAGCAGTTCTTC	CASRIQGSSEQFF
TRBD1	14	TRBV19	NA	TRBJ1-6	TGTGCCAGTACCCGGGACAGTACTTATTCACCCCTCCACTTT	CASTRDSTYSPLHF
TRBD2	17	TRBV7-8	NA	TRBJ2-1	TGTGCCAGCAGCCACAAAGTGACTAGCGAACCCTACAATGAGCAGTTCTTC	CASSHKVTSEPYNEQFF
TRBD1	15	TRBV5-4	NA	TRBJ2-7	TGTGCCAGCAGCTTGTGGGACAGGAGCTCCTACGAGCAGTACTTC	CASSLWDRSSYEQYF
NA	14	TRBV5-1	few	TRBJ2-7	TGCGCCAGCAGCTTGTATGGGAGCTCCTACGAGCAGTACTTC	CASSLYGSSYEQYF
NA	15	TRBV5-4	NA	TRBJ1-2	TGTGCCAGCAGCTACACCGAATTGAGGAGCTATGGCTACACCTTC	CASSYTELRSYGYTF
TRBD2	14	TRBV10-2	NA	TRBJ2-7	TGCGCCAGCAGCCCCGGCGGGGGGGGAGGCGAGCAGTACTTC	CASSPGGGGGEQYF
NA	13	TRBV5-1	once	TRBJ1-1	TGCGCCAGCAGCTTGGGACAGTTCACCGAAGCTTTCTTT	CASSLGQFTEAFF
TRBD1	14	TRBV28	NA	TRBJ2-3	TGTGCCAGCAGTTCGGGACAGAACACAGATACGCAGTATTTT	CASSSGQNTDTQYF
NA	16	TRBV14	NA	TRBJ2-3	TGTGCCAGCAGCCCGCTCACGACAGTGAGGACAGATACGCAGTATTTT	CASSPLTTVRTDTQYF
NA	15	TRBV5-6	once	TRBJ1-1	TGTGCCAGCAGCTTGATCCCCAGGGGAAACACTGAAGCTTTCTTT	CASSLIPRGNTEAFF
NA	13	TRBV9	NA	TRBJ1-1	TGTGCCAGCAGTGGAGGGGGGGTCACTGAAGCTTTCTTT	CASSGGGVTEAFF
NA	15	TRBV21-1	few	TRBJ2-2	TGTGCCAGCAGCAGCAGGACAGGAAGGACCGGGGAGCTGTTTTTT	CASSSRTGRTGELFF
NA	14	TRBV11-2	NA	TRBJ1-2	TGTGCCAGCAGCTTAGACGTCCAGGGACTGGGCTACACCTTC	CASSLDVQGLGYTF
TRBD1	13	TRBV6-1	NA	TRBJ2-1	TGTGCCAGCAGGGACAGGCCCAGGGAAGGGCAGTTCTTC	CASRDRPREGQFF
NA	12	TRBV5-1	NA	TRBJ2-1	TGCGCCAGCAGCTTGGCCGGTAATGAGCAGTTCTTC	CASSLAGNEQFF
TRBD1	14	TRBV10-3	NA	TRBJ1-3	TGTGCCATCAGTCGACAGGGATCCGGAAACACCATATATTTT	CAISRQGSGNTIYF
TRBD1	14	TRBV10-1	NA	TRBJ2-1	TGCGCCACCCCCCCCGGGACAGGGGGCGATGAGCAGTTCTTC	CATPPGTGGDEQFF
NA	17	TRBV10-3	NA	TRBJ1-5	TGTGCCATCAGTGAGTCATCTCGGGCAGGGGTCGATCAGCCCCAGCATTTT	CAISESSRAGVDQPQHF
TRBD1	14	TRBV19	few	TRBJ1-2	TGTGCCAGTAGTCCCCGCGGGACAGTCTATGGCTACACCTTC	CASSPRGTVYGYTF
NA	16	TRBV7-6	NA	TRBJ1-1	TGTGCCAGCAGCCCCCCCGCGGGGGCGATGAACACTGAAGCTTTCTTT	CASSPPAGAMNTEAFF